The clone carrying this T cell receptor beta chain was recorded a few times. Authors' analysis steps: Amplification of reference gene primers provided the estimated nucleated cell counts. Clones were read by immunoSEQ multiplex PCR, and TCRdb kept only the in-frame ones, dropping some. From that table come the V and J calls and clone size; the DNA was used to work out D and trimming. The sample has about 180,000 clones; approximately 80% are singletons. The data belong to a study of blood T cell repertoires in COVID-19. Looking at the study overall: Material from acute and convalescent COVID-19 was sourced from the United States, Italy and Spain.

The germline CDR1 and CDR2 sequences are SEHNR and FQNEAQ (reference sequence). Trimming pared 3 bases from V and 9 bases from J, leaving 14 bases between. The CDR3 runs to 13 residues. Individuals drawn from 24 US areas were roughly 18 to 100 years old. Participant reports of clinical history set cohort assignment. The sequence derives from a woman aged 45-65 years who had recovered from COVID-19. This rearrangement joins TRBV7-9 to TRBJ1-2, with D possibly being TRBD1 (5 bases). Sequenced input: PBMCs or T cells enriched from blood (not recorded which). The CDR3 region is CASSLGGVESYTF. CDR3 coding DNA: TGTGCCAGCAGCTTGGGAGGGGTAGAGAGCTACACCTTC.